This T cell receptor beta chain was sequenced for a study of cytomegalovirus exposure and HLA in healthy donors. The PCR made use of 60 Vbeta and 13 Jbeta primers. Clones were sequenced by immunoSEQ multiplex PCR, and TCRdb holds only the in-frame ones, with some missing. The table lists approximately 130,000 clones, about 80% of them singletons. The CDR3 is 14 amino acids. Germline V gene sequence: CDR1 MNHEY, CDR2 SVGAGI. Trimming at V came to 5 bases and at J to 1 base, leaving 2 bases not matched to a gene. The receptor was isolated from a woman aged 18 to 35 in good health and CMV-seronegative. The rearrangement uses TRBV6-5 and TRBJ2-7; 10 bases align to TRBD1. Sequencing was carried out using PBMCs. The CDR3 nucleotides are TGTGCCAGCAGTGGGGGACAGGGGTCCTACGAGCAGTACTTC. Translating it yields CASSGGQGSYEQYF.